One and the same sample provided the 31 T cell receptor beta chains below, sequenced in a study of blood T cell repertoires in COVID-19. Assay: immunoSEQ multiplex PCR; the TCRdb copy retains only in-frame clones and omits some. This table holds fewer than 85,000 clones, approximately 83% found once. The sequencing sample was made of peripheral blood. The receptor set was obtained from a woman aged 55-70 years with acute or convalescent COVID-19.

The chain has TRBV9 and TRBJ1-3, with D uncertain. The V gene lost 4 bases and the J gene lost 4 bases, with 15 bases spanning the gap. In germline, CDR1 is SGDLS, CDR2 YYNGEE. The length of the CDR3 is 15 residues. DNA for the CDR3: TGTGCCAGCAGCTCCACCGGAGGGAGAGGAAACACCATATATTTT. It translates to CASSSTGGRGNTIYF.

The chain links TRBV27 to TRBJ2-2; maybe TRBD1 (6 bases). Trimming stripped 4 bases from V and 6 bases from J, with 15 bases between. The CDR3 spans 15 residues. CDR1 and CDR2 (germline): MNHEY, SMNVEV (reference sequence). CDR3 sequence (DNA): TGTGCCAGCAGTTCATTAGGGGGAACCGCCGGGGAGCTGTTTTTT. Its protein is CASSSLGGTAGELFF.

This chain uses TRBV3-1 (or the pseudogene TRBV3-2) with TRBJ2-7; 9 bases match TRBD1. Per the germline V gene, CDR1 is LGHDT and CDR2 is YNNKEL (reference sequence). The CDR3 runs to 16 residues. After removal of 4 bases from V and 1 base from J, the junction contained 8 bases not matched to a gene. The CDR3 loop is CASSPTGTGISYEQYF. The CDR3 region has the DNA TGTGCCAGCAGCCCCACCGGGACAGGGATTTCCTACGAGCAGTACTTC.

The chain recombines TRBV4-1 with TRBJ2-7; 9 bases align to TRBD2. With V trimmed by 2 bases and J by 2 bases, 4 bases remained unmatched. The CDR3 length is 15 residues. CDR1 is MGHRA, CDR2 YSYEKL, per germline. CDR3 in DNA: TGCGCCAGCAGCCAAAGCGGGGGGCGAACCTACGAGCAGTACTTC. Protein product: CASSQSGGRTYEQYF.

This clone appeared once. The chain uses TRBV11-3 and TRBJ2-3; perhaps TRBD1 as D (5 bases). The CDR3 sequence is 14 residues long. The V gene's germline CDR1 is SGHNT and CDR2 YENEEA. Trimming cost V 2 bases and J 3 bases, with 9 bases left between them. Written as DNA, the CDR3 is TGTGCCAGCAGCTTAAGTACAGGTACAGATACGCAGTATTTT. Translation: CASSLSTGTDTQYF.

The chain has TRBV5-4 and TRBJ1-2, with unresolved D. The CDR3 spans 14 residues. In germline, CDR1 is SGHNT, CDR2 YYREEE (reference sequence). V was clipped by 0 bases and J by 3 bases, with 9 bases between them. The CDR3 bases are TGTGCCAGCAGCTTGGCCGGGTTGGACTATGGCTACACCTTC. It codes for CASSLAGLDYGYTF.

The J gene is TRBJ1-2, the V gene TRBV19, with D unresolved. Between the trimmed V and J ends, which lost 0 bases and 4 bases, there was a span of 3 bases. The CDR3 extends over 12 amino acids. CDR1 and CDR2 (germline): LNHDA, SQIVND (reference sequence). This CDR3 reads CASSIDLYGYTF. The DNA of the CDR3 is TGTGCCAGTAGTATAGACCTCTATGGCTACACCTTC.

The V call is TRBV28, the J call TRBJ1-3, with a possible D match to TRBD1 (6 bases). V was pared by 8 bases and J by 0 bases, with 17 bases between. The CDR3 totals 16 residues. The germline V gene encodes CDR1 MDHEN and CDR2 SYDVKM. The CDR3 spells CASASGGRHSGNTIYF. The CDR3 bases are TGTGCCAGCGCCTCGGGGGGGCGCCACTCTGGAAACACCATATATTTT. The variable domain in full, with the rest retrieved from reference TRBV28 and TRBJ1-3, is DVKVTQSSRYLVKRTGEKVFLECVQDMDHENMFWYRQDPGLGLRLIYFSYDVKMKEKGDIPEGYSVSREKKERFSLILESASTNQTSMYLCASASGGRHSGNTIYFGEGSWLTVV.

This chain connects TRBV15 to TRBJ1-4; no firm D call. CDR1 LNHNV and CDR2 YYDKDF come from the germline V gene (reference sequence). V lost 3 bases to trimming and J lost 6 bases, with 11 bases between them. This CDR3 comprises 14 residues. The CDR3, as DNA: TGTGCCACCAGCAGCGAGGGAATCGATGAAAAACTGTTTTTT. This translates into CATSSEGIDEKLFF.

This chain connects TRBV7-9 to TRBJ1-6; 8 bases are shared with TRBD1. Germline CDR1 SEHNR, CDR2 FQNEAQ (reference sequence). The V and J ends lost 5 bases and 7 bases, in that order; junction bases with no gene match: 7. The CDR3 is made up of 15 amino acids. For the CDR3, the DNA is TGTGCCAGCAGCGCCGCAGGGGGCTTGAATTCACCCCTCCACTTT. The encoded protein is CASSAAGGLNSPLHF. Based on the CDR3 plus reference TRBV7-9 and TRBJ1-6, the full variable domain is DTGVSQNPRHKITKRGQNVTFRCDPISEHNRLYWYRQTLGQGPEFLTYFQNEAQLEKSRLLSDRFSAERPKGSFSTLEIQRTEQGDSAMYLCASSAAGGLNSPLHFGNGTRLTVT.

The V gene is TRBV29-1, the J gene TRBJ1-4; the D gene is possibly TRBD1 (6 bases). The V gene's germline CDR1 is SQVTM and CDR2 ANQGSEA. V was trimmed by 6 bases and J by 1 base, leaving 15 bases between them. This CDR3 has 15 amino acids. The CDR3 is CSVMLQGRTNEKLFF. The CDR3 coding sequence is TGCAGCGTAATGTTACAGGGAAGAACTAATGAAAAACTGTTTTTT.

The count of this clone is one. The chain joins TRBV25-1 to TRBJ1-3, with D perhaps matching TRBD1 (6 bases). CDR1 is MGHDK, CDR2 SYGVNS, per germline. Trimming took 3 bases from V and 4 from J, leaving 10 bases between them. The CDR3 spans 14 residues. The CDR3 loop is CASSDPGAGNTIYF. CDR3 nucleotide sequence: TGTGCCAGCAGTGACCCAGGGGCCGGAAACACCATATATTTT.

V usage is TRBV10-3 and J usage is TRBJ1-1, with D tentatively TRBD1 (5 bases). The CDR3 loop spans 14 amino acids. The V end was cut by 6 bases, the J end by 4 bases, with 15 bases between. Germline loops: CDR1 ENHRY, CDR2 SYGVKD. The CDR3 sequence is CAISLGGASTEAFF. Written as DNA, the CDR3 is TGTGCCATCAGCCTCGGAGGGGCCAGCACTGAAGCTTTCTTT.

The chain has TRBV2 and TRBJ1-2, with 10 positions matching TRBD1. The germline gives CDR1 SNHLY, CDR2 FYNNEI. This CDR3 contains 15 residues. The ends lost 6 bases at V and 8 bases at J; junction bases unmatched: 12. This CDR3 is CASRAGTGDFDGYTF. CDR3 in DNA: TGTGCCAGCAGGGCCGGGACAGGGGACTTTGACGGCTACACCTTC.

This chain uses TRBV19 with TRBJ1-5; D gene ambiguous. The V end lost 6 bases, the J end lost 2 bases, and 8 bases lay between the germline ends. CDR1 and CDR2 from the germline V gene are LNHDA and SQIVND (reference sequence). This CDR3 is 13 amino acids long. The CDR3 bases are TGTGCCAGTAGAAGGGAGGGCAATCAGCCCCAGCATTTT. It yields the protein CASRREGNQPQHF.

The rearrangement joins TRBV24-1 to TRBJ1-2; D is possibly TRBD1 (5 bases). Germline V gives CDR1 KGHDR, CDR2 SFDVKD. The length of the CDR3 is 13 residues. V was pared by 4 bases and J by 4 bases, with 9 bases between. CDR3 residues: CATSEGAGYGYTF. In DNA, the CDR3 is TGTGCCACCAGTGAAGGGGCCGGCTATGGCTACACCTTC.

The rearrangement joins TRBV2 to TRBJ2-4; 8 bases line up with TRBD1. Germline-derived CDR1 and CDR2 are SNHLY and FYNNEI. The CDR3 runs 15 residues. V shed 7 bases and J 0 bases; nucleotides not matched to a gene: 5. In nucleotides, the CDR3 is TGTGCCAGCACTGACAGGGGCAGAGCCAAAAACATTCAGTACTTC. It encodes CASTDRGRAKNIQYF.

This clone was counted between two and nine times. The chain combines TRBV3-1 (or the pseudogene TRBV3-2) with TRBJ1-2; D not certain. The germline gives CDR1 LGHDT, CDR2 YNNKEL (reference sequence). The CDR3 is 13 residues long. Trimming took off 0 bases at V and 7 bases at J, with 9 bases between the two ends. In DNA form, the CDR3 reads TGTGCCAGCAGCCAAGAGGGCCTGGGTGGCTACACCTTC. As protein: CASSQEGLGGYTF.

This chain joins TRBV19 and TRBJ1-2; 7 nucleotides agree with TRBD1. The V gene end was trimmed by 7 bases and the J gene end by 3 bases; junction bases not matched to a gene: 8. The CDR3 is 14 residues long. Germline assignment: CDR1 LNHDA and CDR2 SQIVND (reference sequence). CDR3 coding DNA: TGTGCCAGTAAATACGGACAGGACGACTATGGCTACACCTTC. It specifies CASKYGQDDYGYTF.

This rearrangement joins TRBV10-3 to TRBJ1-2; the match to TRBD1 covers 8 bases. With V trimmed by 2 bases and J by 5 bases, 7 bases remained unmatched. CDR1 is ENHRY and CDR2 is SYGVKD in the germline V gene. The CDR3 runs 15 residues. Here the CDR3 reads CAISEAGQGGYGYTF. DNA of the CDR3: TGTGCCATCAGTGAGGCCGGACAGGGAGGGTATGGCTACACCTTC.

The chain is built from TRBV19 and TRBJ1-6, with D possibly being TRBD1 (5 bases). Trimming removed 5 bases at V and 6 bases at J, with 11 bases between. Germline V gives CDR1 LNHDA, CDR2 SQIVND (reference sequence). This CDR3 has 14 amino acids. This CDR3 reads CASSQRQRNSPLHF. The CDR3 DNA sequence: TGTGCCAGTAGTCAAAGACAGCGTAATTCACCCCTCCACTTT.

This chain connects TRBV7-9 to TRBJ1-2; TRBD1 agrees at 9 bases. This CDR3 spans 13 amino acids. The germline CDR1 and CDR2 sequences are SEHNR and FQNEAQ (reference sequence). After removal of 5 bases from V and 8 bases from J, the junction contained 6 bases not matched to a gene. The CDR3 coding sequence is TGTGCCAGCAGCCCCGGGACAGGGTCGGGCTACACCTTC. This encodes CASSPGTGSGYTF.

This chain joins TRBV19 and TRBJ2-7, with 7 bases fitting TRBD1. Per the germline V gene, CDR1 is LNHDA and CDR2 is SQIVND (reference sequence). This CDR3 is 14 amino acids long. The trim removed 9 bases at V and 4 bases at J, leaving 12 bases unmatched. The CDR3 DNA is TGTGCCAGCTCCGAGACAGGGTCAGGGTACGAGCAGTACTTC. This translates into CASSETGSGYEQYF.

The gene calls are TRBV11-2 and TRBJ2-1; TRBD2 agrees at 7 bases. CDR3 length: 16 residues. The germline V gene has CDR1 SGHAT and CDR2 FQNNGV. Trimming removed 3 bases from V and 7 bases from J; junction bases left unmatched: 12. This CDR3 is CASSFYRTDGGNEQFF. CDR3 in DNA: TGTGCCAGCAGCTTTTATCGAACAGACGGGGGGAATGAGCAGTTCTTC.

The genes are TRBV5-4 and TRBJ2-2; tentatively, D is TRBD1 (6 bases). This CDR3 has 15 amino acids. With 2 bases removed from V and 5 bases from J, the gap between germline ends came to 13 bases. Germline CDR1 SGHNT, CDR2 YYREEE (reference sequence). In DNA form, the CDR3 reads TGTGCCAGCAGCTTTCAGGGGAGTCGGACCGGGGAGCTGTTTTTT. It codes for CASSFQGSRTGELFF.

The sample holds one count of this clone. The chain joins TRBV7-3 to TRBJ2-1; 9 bases are a match to TRBD2. This CDR3 region has 13 residues. In germline, CDR1 is SGHTA, CDR2 FQGTGA. Germline trimming cut 4 bases from V and 10 bases from J; bases unmatched to any gene: 5. The CDR3, as DNA: TGTGCCAGCAGCTCGGGACTAGCAGGCGAGCAGTTCTTC. Translation: CASSSGLAGEQFF. Filled out from reference TRBV7-3 and TRBJ2-1, the complete variable domain reads GAGVSQTPSNKVTEKGKYVELRCDPISGHTALYWYRQSLGQGPEFLIYFQGTGAADDSGLPNDRFFAVRPEGSVSTLKIQRTERGDSAVYLCASSSGLAGEQFFGPGTRLTVL.

This clone is a singleton in its sample. The rearrangement joins TRBV3-1 (or the pseudogene TRBV3-2) to TRBJ1-2; 8 bases are a match to TRBD1. CDR1 is LGHDT, CDR2 YNNKEL, per germline (reference sequence). The CDR3 covers 15 residues. V dropped 4 bases and J dropped 4; count of bases not matched to a gene: 8. The CDR3 region is CASSPRYGQGYGYTF. The DNA for the CDR3 is TGTGCCAGCAGCCCGCGATACGGACAGGGCTATGGCTACACCTTC.

This clone turned up a few times. The V and J genes are TRBV19 and TRBJ1-6; 10 positions agree with TRBD1. The CDR3 has 15 amino acids. V shed 6 bases and J 4 bases; nucleotides not matched to a gene: 3. The germline V gene has CDR1 LNHDA and CDR2 SQIVND (reference sequence). The CDR3 bases are TGTGCCAGTAGCCAGGGACAGGGGTATAATTCACCCCTCCACTTT. Its protein product is CASSQGQGYNSPLHF.

This clone was seen once. The J gene is TRBJ2-7, the V gene TRBV5-1; 14 bases are a match to TRBD2. This CDR3 is 18 amino acids long. CDR1 is SGHRS and CDR2 is YFSETQ in the germline V gene. V dropped 0 bases and J dropped 2; count of bases not matched to a gene: 7. The CDR3 spells CASSLEGLAGGITYEQYF. The CDR3, as DNA: TGCGCCAGCAGCTTGGAAGGACTAGCGGGGGGTATCACCTACGAGCAGTACTTC.

The J gene is TRBJ1-1, the V gene TRBV3-1 (or the pseudogene TRBV3-2); 7 nucleotides agree with TRBD1. J was trimmed by 1 base and V by 4 bases; bases with no gene match: 6. This CDR3 region has 15 residues. Germline-derived CDR1 and CDR2 are LGHDT and YNNKEL (reference sequence). The CDR3 coding sequence is TGTGCCAGCAGCCTGAGGACAGGCCCGAACACTGAAGCTTTCTTT. Translated: CASSLRTGPNTEAFF.

Details on this clone: One end of the junction does not line up with germline, which may come from a read error. The J gene is TRBJ1-3, the V gene TRBV9, with 7 bases fitting TRBD1. Germline V lookup: CDR1 SGDLS, CDR2 YYNGEE. CDR3 size: 16 residues. The CDR3 DNA is TGTGCCAGCAGCGTAGATTCCCGGACAGGTGGAACCACCATATATTTT. Its translation is CASSVDSRTGGTTIYF.